Shown below are 30 T cell receptor beta chains from a single sample sequenced in a study of T cell responses to AZD1222 COVID-19 vaccine. Profiled with immunoSEQ multiplex PCR; TCRdb holds only in-frame clones, not every one. The data show roughly 77,000 clones, with 90% seen just once and around 3.4% held by the top ten. The sample here was peripheral blood, taken 28 days after the second AZD1222 dose. Every receptor here comes from an adult who received the AZD1222 COVID-19 vaccine.

This sequence joins TRBV10-1 and TRBJ2-7; 11 positions agree with TRBD2. J gave up 2 bases and V 4 bases, and 16 bases lay outside the gene matches. The length of the CDR3 is 19 residues. The germline CDR1 and CDR2 sequences are WNHNN and SYGVQD (reference sequence). The CDR3 DNA is TGCGCCAGCAGTGCCTTAAACCCTAGCGGGAGGTTAATCCCCTACGAGCAGTACTTC. Encoded protein: CASSALNPSGRLIPYEQYF.

V and J are TRBV5-1 and TRBJ2-5; 11 bases line up with TRBD1. J was trimmed by 1 base and V by 0 bases; bases with no gene match: 14. The germline gives CDR1 SGHRS, CDR2 YFSETQ. The CDR3 sequence is 20 residues long. The CDR3 is CASSLALGQGGHPFQETQYF. DNA for the CDR3: TGCGCCAGCAGCTTGGCCCTGGGACAGGGGGGACACCCCTTCCAAGAGACCCAGTACTTC.

This chain joins TRBV27 and TRBJ2-6, with D unclear. The CDR3 length is 14 residues. V was cut by 1 base and J by 4 bases, with 5 bases left in between. CDR1 MNHEY and CDR2 SMNVEV come from the germline V gene (reference sequence). The CDR3 reads CASSLWPGANVLTF. In DNA form, the CDR3 reads TGTGCCAGCAGTTTATGGCCGGGGGCCAACGTCCTGACTTTC.

This clone has a single count. The CDR3 DNA reads TGTGCCAGCAGTTTGTCCTCGGGTCTCGCTGAAGCTTTCTTT. This encodes CASSLSSGLAEAFF. The rearrangement joins TRBV28 to TRBJ1-1; no clear D gene. CDR1 is MDHEN, CDR2 SYDVKM, per germline. The CDR3 consists of 14 residues. The V end lost 3 bases, the J end lost 6 bases, and 14 bases lay between the germline ends.

The V call is TRBV24-1, the J call TRBJ2-1; 9 nucleotides match TRBD1. V trimming: 4 bases; J trimming: 6 bases; junction bases outside the gene matches: 6. Germline V gene data show CDR1 as KGHDR and CDR2 as SFDVKD. The CDR3 covers 15 residues. The CDR3 nucleotides read TGTGCCACCAGTGACCCGGGACAGGGAGCCAATGAGCAGTTCTTC. Its translation: CATSDPGQGANEQFF.

This chain links TRBV11-3 with TRBJ2-3; 7 bases line up with TRBD2. Germline V lookup: CDR1 SGHNT, CDR2 YENEEA. The CDR3 length is 16 residues. Trimming took 3 bases from V and 5 from J; bases not matched to a gene: 11. The chain's CDR3 is CASSFAPQRDGDTQYF. The CDR3 coding sequence is TGTGCCAGCAGCTTCGCCCCCCAGCGGGATGGAGATACGCAGTATTTT.

This clone occurred once. The gene calls are TRBV4-1 and TRBJ1-6; D is undetermined. With 4 bases removed from V and 6 bases from J, the gap between germline ends came to 16 bases. The germline CDR1 and CDR2 sequences are MGHRA and YSYEKL. CDR3 length: 16 amino acids. The CDR3 here is CASSPTTGLTNSPLHF. CDR3 DNA sequence: TGCGCCAGCAGCCCTACGACCGGACTGACTAATTCACCCCTCCACTTT.

The V gene is TRBV27, the J gene TRBJ1-2; D gene ambiguous. The ends were cut back, 4 bases at V and 5 bases at J, with 11 bases in the middle. The CDR3 totals 13 residues. Per the germline V gene, CDR1 is MNHEY and CDR2 is SMNVEV (reference sequence). CDR3 sequence (DNA): TGTGCCAGCAGTTCCTCGATAGGGTATGGCTACACCTTC. Its translation is CASSSSIGYGYTF.

V and J are TRBV30 and TRBJ1-6; 7 positions agree with TRBD1. The germline V gene has CDR1 GTSNPN and CDR2 SVGIG (reference sequence). This CDR3 spans 16 amino acids. Germline trimming cut 3 bases from V and 1 base from J; bases unmatched to any gene: 6. CDR3 nucleotides: TGTGCCTGGAGAAGGGGGCTAGGGTCCTATAATTCACCCCTCCACTTT. It yields the protein CAWRRGLGSYNSPLHF.

The CDR3 bases are TGTGCCAGCAGCTTGGAGCCCCGGGGTCAGGGTTGGAACACTGAAGCTTTCTTT. It yields the protein CASSLEPRGQGWNTEAFF. The V gene is TRBV5-8, the J gene TRBJ1-1; TRBD1 is a possible D gene (5 bases). Germline values: CDR1 SGHTS, CDR2 YDEGEE. V shed 0 bases and J shed 1 base, with 19 bases lying between them. The CDR3 loop spans 18 amino acids.

In its sample, this clone was seen once. V gene TRBV4-1 combines with J gene TRBJ2-2; 8 bases fit TRBD2. This CDR3 is 14 amino acids long. In germline, CDR1 is MGHRA, CDR2 YSYEKL. The V gene end was trimmed by 1 base and the J gene end by 6 bases; junction bases not matched to a gene: 1. The CDR3 here is CASSQARGAGELFF. CDR3 nucleotides: TGCGCCAGCAGCCAAGCGCGGGGGGCCGGGGAGCTGTTTTTT.

The J gene is TRBJ2-7, the V gene TRBV27, with 8 nucleotides matching TRBD1. Germline V gene data show CDR1 as MNHEY and CDR2 as SMNVEV (reference sequence). J was trimmed by 0 bases and V by 2 bases; bases with no gene match: 6. The CDR3 totals 16 residues. Here the CDR3 DNA reads TGTGCCAGCAGTTTAAGGAGGACAGGGACCTCCTACGAGCAGTACTTC. Amino acids: CASSLRRTGTSYEQYF.

This rearrangement joins TRBV12-3 or TRBV12-4 to TRBJ1-3; D not resolved. Between the trimmed V and J ends, which lost 2 bases and 7 bases, there was a span of 9 bases. The CDR3 covers 13 residues. The CDR3, as DNA: TGTGCCAGCAGTTTACGTCGGTGGAACACCATATATTTT. It yields the protein CASSLRRWNTIYF.

This clone occurred once. This CDR3 is CASNRAGRITDTQYF. The CDR3 bases are TGTGCCAGCAACCGTGCTGGGAGAATCACAGATACGCAGTATTTT. This chain joins TRBV7-2 and TRBJ2-3; TRBD2 might be the D (5 bases). V lost 7 bases to trimming and J lost 2 bases, with 16 bases between them. The CDR3 contains 15 residues. Germline CDR1 is SGHTA and CDR2 is FQGNSA.

The rearrangement uses TRBV11-2 and TRBJ2-3; either TRBD1 or TRBD2 may fit D (6 bases each). CDR1 is SGHAT and CDR2 is FQNNGV in the germline V gene. The CDR3 contains 12 residues. V was shortened by 7 bases and J by 6 bases, with 11 bases between the two germline ends. The CDR3 region has the DNA TGTGCCAGCACCCAAGGGGGGGATACGCAGTATTTT. It is translated as CASTQGGDTQYF.

This rearrangement joins TRBV27 to TRBJ1-2; D ambiguous. The ends were cut back, 0 bases at V and 3 bases at J, with 14 bases in the middle. The CDR3 runs 16 residues. The germline V gene encodes CDR1 MNHEY and CDR2 SMNVEV (reference sequence). CDR3 amino acids: CASSLSITRRDYGYTF. CDR3 coding DNA: TGTGCCAGCAGTTTATCGATAACACGGAGAGACTATGGCTACACCTTC.

The rearrangement links TRBV4-1 to TRBJ1-2, with 10 bases matching TRBD1. The CDR3 has 15 amino acids. The V gene's germline CDR1 is MGHRA and CDR2 YSYEKL. V was clipped by 2 bases and J by 8 bases; unmatched bases: 8. The CDR3 is CASSQKAGTGVGYTF. DNA for the CDR3: TGCGCCAGCAGCCAAAAAGCCGGGACAGGGGTCGGCTACACCTTC.

CDR3 sequence (DNA): TGTGCCAGTAGTTCCCGGGGGAGGGATGAAAAACTGTTTTTT. Translated, it gives CASSSRGRDEKLFF. The J gene is TRBJ1-4, the V gene TRBV19; the D gene is possibly TRBD1 (5 bases). CDR1 is LNHDA and CDR2 is SQIVND in the germline V gene (reference sequence). V was trimmed by 5 bases and J by 6 bases, leaving 13 bases between them. This CDR3 has 14 residues.

As DNA, the CDR3 is TGTGCCAGCAGCGCAGCGGGTCGCGCAGATACGCAGTATTTT. It yields the protein CASSAAGRADTQYF. The chain carries TRBV28 and TRBJ2-3, with a weak D call TRBD2 (6 bases). Trimming took 6 bases from V and 4 from J, leaving 14 bases between them. The V gene's germline CDR1 is MDHEN and CDR2 SYDVKM. The CDR3 is 14 residues long. The full variable domain, its missing parts supplied by reference TRBV28 and TRBJ2-3, is DVKVTQSSRYLVKRTGEKVFLECVQDMDHENMFWYRQDPGLGLRLIYFSYDVKMKEKGDIPEGYSVSREKKERFSLILESASTNQTSMYLCASSAAGRADTQYFGPGTRLTVL.

The V and J genes are TRBV5-5 and TRBJ2-2, with D tentatively TRBD1 (6 bases). V lost 0 bases, J lost 5 bases, and 14 bases lay in between. Germline values: CDR1 SGHKS, CDR2 YYEKEE (reference sequence). This CDR3 contains 16 residues. CDR3 residues: CASSLAPPGATGELFF. The CDR3 coding sequence is TGTGCCAGCAGCTTGGCCCCCCCAGGGGCGACCGGGGAGCTGTTTTTT.

The chain couples TRBV9 to TRBJ2-5; 9 bases are shared with TRBD2. Germline-derived CDR1 and CDR2 are SGDLS and YYNGEE. CDR3 length: 14 amino acids. Unmatched junction bases numbered 4, after V lost 4 bases and J lost 3 bases. This chain's CDR3 is CASSQLAGKETQYF. The CDR3, as DNA: TGTGCCAGCAGCCAGCTAGCGGGAAAAGAGACCCAGTACTTC.

V and J are TRBV6-1 and TRBJ1-5, with D tentatively TRBD1 (6 bases). V gave up 2 bases and J gave up 5 bases, with 16 bases separating them. Germline loops: CDR1 MNHNS, CDR2 SASEGT. The CDR3 has 16 amino acids. The CDR3 sequence: CASSETSTGPDQPQHF. The CDR3 DNA reads as TGTGCCAGCAGTGAAACTTCGACAGGACCAGATCAGCCCCAGCATTTT.

This clone was recorded a few times. The V gene is TRBV5-5, the J gene TRBJ1-1; D gene unclear. This CDR3 has 14 residues. The V end was cut by 0 bases, the J end by 1 base, with 7 bases between. CDR1 SGHKS and CDR2 YYEKEE come from the germline V gene (reference sequence). CDR3 loop: CASSLDYGNTEAFF. The CDR3, as DNA: TGTGCCAGCAGCTTGGACTACGGGAACACTGAAGCTTTCTTT.

This chain links TRBV7-2 with TRBJ2-5; D remains ambiguous. This CDR3 contains 12 residues. Germline assignment: CDR1 SGHTA and CDR2 FQGNSA. The V end lost 5 bases, the J end lost 2 bases, and 6 bases lay between the germline ends. CDR3 loop: CASSLLQETQYF. CDR3 DNA: TGTGCCAGCAGCCTTCTACAAGAGACCCAGTACTTC.

The V and J genes are TRBV24-1 and TRBJ1-5; D is undetermined. The CDR3 covers 14 residues. Germline V gives CDR1 KGHDR, CDR2 SFDVKD. V was shortened by 3 bases and J by 4 bases, with 9 bases between the two germline ends. The CDR3 sequence: CATSDPQDNQPQHF. CDR3 bases: TGTGCCACCAGTGATCCGCAGGATAATCAGCCCCAGCATTTT.

The rearrangement links TRBV5-6 to TRBJ1-4; D may be TRBD1 (5 bases). The V gene lost 4 bases and the J gene lost 10 bases, with 17 bases spanning the gap. Germline V gives CDR1 SGHDT, CDR2 YYEEEE. This CDR3 comprises 14 residues. The CDR3 bases are TGTGCCAGCAGCCTGGGCGATACAGGTGCAAAACTGTTTTTT. Protein: CASSLGDTGAKLFF.

The chain couples TRBV4-2 to TRBJ2-5; tentatively, D is TRBD1 or TRBD2 (5 bases each). With 3 bases removed from V and 3 bases from J, the gap between germline ends came to 11 bases. This CDR3 region has 14 residues. Germline assignment: CDR1 LGHNA and CDR2 YNFKEQ. The CDR3 DNA reads TGTGCCAGCAGCCAGGTCGGGACGGAAGAGACCCAGTACTTC. Amino acid sequence: CASSQVGTEETQYF.

The chain uses TRBV11-2 and TRBJ2-1, with a possible D match to TRBD1 (6 bases). CDR3 size: 15 residues. CDR1 is SGHAT, CDR2 FQNNGV, per germline. Trimming shortened V by 6 bases and J by 4 bases, and 16 bases separated the two germline ends. The CDR3 sequence is CASRYDRWEYNEQFF. CDR3 coding DNA: TGTGCCAGCAGATACGACAGGTGGGAATACAATGAGCAGTTCTTC.

This clone was counted a few times. The V gene is TRBV12-3 or TRBV12-4, the J gene TRBJ1-4; weak D call: TRBD1 (5 bases). The CDR3 is made up of 13 amino acids. The V end lost 6 bases, the J end lost 8 bases, and 13 bases lay between the germline ends. CDR3 loop: CASRTDLSEKLFF. CDR3 in DNA: TGTGCCAGCAGGACAGACCTAAGCGAAAAACTGTTTTTT.

The V and J genes are TRBV27 and TRBJ2-7; TRBD1 matches 7 bases. V dropped 4 bases and J dropped 1; count of bases not matched to a gene: 7. The CDR3 spans 15 residues. Germline lookup yields CDR1 MNHEY and CDR2 SMNVEV (reference sequence). CDR3 amino acids: CASSSPGQESYEQYF. In DNA, the CDR3 is TGTGCCAGCAGTTCTCCCGGACAGGAGTCCTACGAGCAGTACTTC.